This T cell receptor beta chain was identified in a study of T cell repertoires in cytomegalovirus infection. V lost 2 bases to trimming and J lost 1 base, with 11 bases between them. The CDR3 covers 15 residues. Germline CDR1 is SGHTA and CDR2 is FQGNSA. This clonotype was counted between two and nine times. Its antigen is not known. MiXCR, run by TCRdb on the reads, gives a single entry per CDR3 protein. The table lists just under 500,000 distinct CDR3 sequences, around a third of them singletons. The chain is built from TRBV7-2 and TRBJ1-1; D is ambiguous. This TCR derives from a human donor in good health (CMV status not recorded). Some clones in this sample may be carry-over from other donors' samples. This specimen was cultured PBMCs, taken from culture after CMV antigen stimulation. The CDR3 loop reads CASSLSWSENTEAFF. The CDR3 nucleotides read TGTGCCAGCAGCTTATCCTGGTCCGAGAACACTGAAGCTTTCTTT.